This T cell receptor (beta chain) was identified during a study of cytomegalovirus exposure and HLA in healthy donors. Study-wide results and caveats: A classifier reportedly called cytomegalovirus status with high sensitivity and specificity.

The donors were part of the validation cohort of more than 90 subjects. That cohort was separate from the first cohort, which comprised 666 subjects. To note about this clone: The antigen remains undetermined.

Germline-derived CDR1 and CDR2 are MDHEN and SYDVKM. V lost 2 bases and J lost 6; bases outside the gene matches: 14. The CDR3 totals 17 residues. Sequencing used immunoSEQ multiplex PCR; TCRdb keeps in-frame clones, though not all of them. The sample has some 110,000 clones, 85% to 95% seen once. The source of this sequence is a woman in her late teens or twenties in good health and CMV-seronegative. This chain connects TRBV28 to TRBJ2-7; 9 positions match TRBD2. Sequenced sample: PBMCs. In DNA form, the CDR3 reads TGTGCCAGCAGTTTAGACTTTTCGGGTAGCGGGAGCCTCGAGCAGTACTTC. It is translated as CASSLDFSGSGSLEQYF. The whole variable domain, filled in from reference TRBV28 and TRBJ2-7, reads DVKVTQSSRYLVKRTGEKVFLECVQDMDHENMFWYRQDPGLGLRLIYFSYDVKMKEKGDIPEGYSVSREKKERFSLILESASTNQTSMYLCASSLDFSGSGSLEQYFGPGTRLTVT.